These 29 T cell receptor beta chains were sequenced from one sample in a study of CD8 T cells in Susac syndrome. RNA, at about 0.5 to 1 ug, was reverse transcribed with random hexamers. Each CDR3 protein gets one entry after TCRdb re-called the immunoSEQ multiplex PCR reads with MiXCR. The table has some 260,000 distinct CDR3 sequences, roughly 85% seen once. Sequenced sample: CD8+ T cells from PBMCs. All receptors come from a human donor with multiple sclerosis.

The sample holds one count of this clonotype. V is TRBV24-1 and J is TRBJ2-2, with 9 bases lining up with TRBD1. Germline V CDR1 and CDR2: KGHDR, SFDVKD. CDR3 length equals 14 residues. The V gene end was trimmed by 3 bases and the J gene end by 9 bases; junction bases not matched to a gene: 4. The CDR3 loop reads CATSDGTGNRELFF. CDR3 in DNA: TGTGCCACCAGTGATGGGACAGGGAACCGGGAGCTGTTTTTT.

The chain links TRBV12-3 or TRBV12-4 to TRBJ2-2; TRBD2 is a possible D gene (6 bases). V lost 4 bases, J lost 7 bases, and 10 bases lay in between. CDR3 size: 13 residues. This CDR3 is CASSWGGGGELFF. The CDR3 DNA reads as TGTGCCAGCAGTTGGGGAGGCGGCGGGGAGCTGTTTTTT.

With regard to this clonotype: Compared with germline, one end of the junction differs, possibly owing to a read error. The chain employs TRBV19 and TRBJ2-6, with a weak D call TRBD1 (6 bases). Germline-derived CDR1 and CDR2 are LNHDA and SQIVND (reference sequence). This CDR3 region has 15 residues. CDR3 nucleotides: TGTGCCAGTAACCCCAGGGGCGCTGGGGCCAACGTCCTGGCCTTC. It translates to CASNPRGAGANVLAF.

The rearrangement links TRBV30 to TRBJ2-7; 7 bases agree with TRBD2. The CDR3 extends over 16 amino acids. Germline V gives CDR1 GTSNPN, CDR2 SVGIG (reference sequence). Trimming removed 1 base from V and 4 bases from J; junction bases left unmatched: 13. CDR3 bases: TGTGCCTGGAGTGGGCGGGAGTCCGTCGTCGGTTACGAGCAGTACTTC. This codes for CAWSGRESVVGYEQYF. The variable domain in full, completed from reference TRBV30 and TRBJ2-7, reads SQTIHQWPATLVQPVGSPLSLECTVEGTSNPNLYWYRQAAGRGLQLLFYSVGIGQISSEVPQNLSASRPQDRQFILSSKKLLLSDSGFYLCAWSGRESVVGYEQYFGPGTRLTVT.

V is TRBV27 and J is TRBJ2-3, with TRBD2 as a possible D gene (5 bases). The CDR3 sequence is 16 residues long. Germline-derived CDR1 and CDR2 are MNHEY and SMNVEV (reference sequence). V was shortened by 5 bases and J by 4 bases, with 19 bases between the two germline ends. In DNA, the CDR3 is TGTGCCAGCAGTCCCCGGCTTCGGGATTTTTCAGATACGCAGTATTTT. Protein: CASSPRLRDFSDTQYF.

The chain employs TRBV19 and TRBJ1-4; D unclear. The germline gives CDR1 LNHDA, CDR2 SQIVND (reference sequence). V lost 5 bases, J lost 6 bases, and 16 bases lay in between. This CDR3 has 15 residues. The CDR3 DNA sequence: TGTGCCAGTAGTCCCCCCGAACTATGGCATGAAAAACTGTTTTTT. It encodes CASSPPELWHEKLFF.

The chain employs TRBV29-1 and TRBJ2-1; 7 nucleotides match TRBD1. Germline trimming cut 5 bases from V and 7 bases from J; bases unmatched to any gene: 5. CDR3 length: 12 residues. Germline V lookup: CDR1 SQVTM, CDR2 ANQGSEA. The CDR3 is CSVTGERNEQFF. CDR3 nucleotide sequence: TGCAGCGTTACAGGGGAACGGAATGAGCAGTTCTTC.

J is TRBJ2-1 and V is TRBV28, with TRBD2 identical over 10 bases. The length of the CDR3 is 15 residues. The ends lost 4 bases at V and 6 bases at J; junction bases unmatched: 6. The germline V gene encodes CDR1 MDHEN and CDR2 SYDVKM. The CDR3 region has the DNA TGTGCCAGCAGTTCTCAGCGGGAGGGGGGCAATGAGCAGTTCTTC. It yields the protein CASSSQREGGNEQFF.

The gene calls are TRBV10-3 and TRBJ1-1; 8 nucleotides align to TRBD1. This CDR3 is 17 amino acids long. The V gene end was trimmed by 2 bases and the J gene end by 5 bases; junction bases not matched to a gene: 13. Germline assignment: CDR1 ENHRY and CDR2 SYGVKD. The DNA for the CDR3 is TGTGCCATCAGTGAGCCGTCCCATGGACAGGGAGAAACTGAAGCTTTCTTT. It codes for CAISEPSHGQGETEAFF.

V gene TRBV29-1 combines with J gene TRBJ2-7, with D possibly matching TRBD1 (6 bases). The V and J ends lost 3 bases and 2 bases respectively, with 11 bases between them. Per the germline V gene, CDR1 is SQVTM and CDR2 is ANQGSEA. The CDR3 spans 13 residues. Here the CDR3 reads CSVEGDTPYEQYF. Here the CDR3 DNA reads TGCAGCGTTGAGGGGGACACCCCCTACGAGCAGTACTTC.

The chain links TRBV11-2 to TRBJ2-5, with unresolved D. V dropped 2 bases and J dropped 4 bases, with 14 bases sitting between them. Germline values: CDR1 SGHAT, CDR2 FQNNGV. There are 15 residues in the CDR3. The CDR3 loop reads CASSLNPEAIETQYF. Here the CDR3 DNA reads TGTGCCAGCAGCTTAAACCCCGAGGCGATAGAGACCCAGTACTTC.

This chain's CDR3 is CASRGDRGFGNTIYF. DNA for the CDR3: TGTGCCAGCAGAGGTGACAGGGGGTTTGGAAACACCATATATTTT. The J gene is TRBJ1-3, the V gene TRBV25-1; 9 bases are shared with TRBD1. The junction had 6 bases not matched to a gene; V was cut back by 6 bases and J by 3 bases. Germline assignment: CDR1 MGHDK and CDR2 SYGVNS. This CDR3 is built from 15 residues.

The chain has TRBV9 and TRBJ2-1, with D possibly TRBD2 on 6 matching bases. Trimming left V 3 bases short and J 5 bases short, with 12 bases between. There are 14 residues in the CDR3. Germline V gives CDR1 SGDLS, CDR2 YYNGEE. CDR3 sequence reads: CASSGGEYNNEQFF. The CDR3 bases are TGTGCCAGCAGCGGGGGGGAGTATAACAATGAGCAGTTCTTC.

This clonotype was observed a single time. The DNA of the CDR3 is TGCGCCAGCAGCCTCAGAGGGACATCTAATCAGCCCCAGCATTTT. It is translated as CASSLRGTSNQPQHF. The rearrangement uses TRBV4-1 and TRBJ1-5, with D tentatively TRBD1 (6 bases). The CDR3 totals 15 residues. CDR1 is MGHRA, CDR2 YSYEKL, per germline. The V and J ends lost 4 bases and 4 bases respectively, with 14 bases between them.

Comments on this clonotype: The junction and the germline gene differ at one end; a read error may be behind it. The chain joins TRBV2 to TRBJ1-3; D is unresolved. The CDR3 is 10 residues long. Looked up from germline, CDR1 is SNHLY and CDR2 is FYNNEI. CDR3 sequence: CVVTGNTIYF. The DNA for the CDR3 is TGCGTCGTAACTGGAAACACCATATATTTT.

The CDR3 reads CASSFQGKLFF. CDR3 nucleotides: TGTGCCAGCAGCTTTCAGGGAAAACTGTTTTTT. This rearrangement joins TRBV7-9 to TRBJ1-4, with D possibly TRBD1 on 5 matching bases. This CDR3 is built from 11 residues. V lost 3 bases, J lost 10 bases, and 6 bases lay in between. The germline V gene has CDR1 SEHNR and CDR2 FQNEAQ (reference sequence).

The gene calls are TRBV13 and TRBJ2-2, with 7 bases matching TRBD2. Germline loops: CDR1 PRHDT, CDR2 FYEKMQ (reference sequence). This CDR3 has 18 residues. V lost 3 bases to trimming and J lost 1 base; unmatched junction nucleotides: 11. Here the CDR3 reads CASSFAPLAERNTGELFF. The CDR3 region has the DNA TGTGCCAGCAGCTTCGCACCTCTAGCGGAGCGGAACACCGGGGAGCTGTTTTTT.

The chain has TRBV7-9 and TRBJ1-2, with a possible D match to TRBD1 (5 bases). This CDR3 is built from 15 residues. CDR1 and CDR2 (germline): SEHNR, FQNEAQ (reference sequence). V lost 5 bases to trimming and J lost 3 bases, with 16 bases between them. The CDR3 nucleotides are TGTGCCAGCAGCGGCGGGACTCCTGGAGACTATGGCTACACCTTC. This encodes CASSGGTPGDYGYTF. The complete variable domain, with remaining parts taken from reference TRBV7-9 and TRBJ1-2, reads DTGVSQNPRHKITKRGQNVTFRCDPISEHNRLYWYRQTLGQGPEFLTYFQNEAQLEKSRLLSDRFSAERPKGSFSTLEIQRTEQGDSAMYLCASSGGTPGDYGYTFGSGTRLTVV.

CDR3 coding DNA: TGTGCCAGCAGTTTAGTCGGGGCATACAATGAGCAGTTCTTC. Protein product: CASSLVGAYNEQFF. V usage is TRBV12-3 or TRBV12-4 and J usage is TRBJ2-1; D may correspond to TRBD1 or TRBD2 (5 bases each). This CDR3 spans 14 amino acids. Trimming stripped 1 base from V and 4 bases from J, with 8 bases between.

The rearrangement uses TRBV6-1 and TRBJ2-7; 12 bases line up with TRBD2. The CDR3 loop spans 16 amino acids. Germline V gene sequence: CDR1 MNHNS, CDR2 SASEGT. The trim removed 8 bases at V and 6 bases at J, leaving 14 bases unmatched. The CDR3 DNA follows: TGTGCCAGCTCTTGGGGATCGACTAGCGGGAGTCCCGAGCAGTACTTC. It encodes CASSWGSTSGSPEQYF.

The J gene is TRBJ2-1, the V gene TRBV27, with D perhaps matching TRBD2 (6 bases). The germline V and J ends were trimmed by 6 bases and 0 bases, with 18 bases remaining between them. The CDR3 sequence is 17 residues long. Per germline, CDR1 MNHEY and CDR2 SMNVEV (reference sequence). CDR3 sequence: CASSLSPRAGSYNEQFF. CDR3 DNA sequence: TGTGCCAGCAGCCTAAGCCCCAGAGCGGGCTCCTACAATGAGCAGTTCTTC.

This sequence joins TRBV10-3 and TRBJ2-7; D may match TRBD1 or TRBD2 (6 bases each). V lost 10 bases and J lost 4, with 14 bases in between. The CDR3 spans 12 residues. Germline V gene data show CDR1 as ENHRY and CDR2 as SYGVKD. This CDR3 reads CATGAGVYEQYF. For the CDR3, the DNA is TGTGCCACGGGGGCTGGCGTATACGAGCAGTACTTC.

The genes are TRBV7-9 and TRBJ2-1; TRBD2 agrees at 7 bases. V shed 1 base, J shed 4 bases, and the junction held 10 bases outside the gene matches. Germline loops: CDR1 SEHNR, CDR2 FQNEAQ (reference sequence). The CDR3 has 17 residues. CDR3 amino acids: CASSLGETSSQYNEQFF. CDR3 sequence (DNA): TGTGCCAGCAGCTTAGGGGAGACTAGCTCCCAATACAATGAGCAGTTCTTC.

The V and J genes are TRBV11-2 and TRBJ2-1, with a possible D match to TRBD1 (6 bases). The CDR3 length is 12 residues. In germline, CDR1 is SGHAT, CDR2 FQNNGV. V was clipped by 8 bases and J by 5 bases, with 10 bases between them. CDR3 in DNA: TGTGCCAGCGGGGGCTATAACAATGAGCAGTTCTTC. As protein: CASGGYNNEQFF.

The chain couples TRBV27 to TRBJ2-3; 15 bases align to TRBD2. V lost 4 bases, J lost 6 bases, and 2 bases stayed unmatched. The CDR3 loop spans 15 amino acids. Per germline, CDR1 MNHEY and CDR2 SMNVEV (reference sequence). The CDR3 DNA reads TGTGCCAGCAGTTCCGGGACTAGCGGGAGGGATACGCAGTATTTT. This sequence encodes CASSSGTSGRDTQYF.

The rearrangement joins TRBV27 to TRBJ2-7; D is tentatively TRBD1 or TRBD2 (7 bases each). V was cut by 0 bases and J by 2 bases, with 11 bases left in between. Germline V lookup: CDR1 MNHEY, CDR2 SMNVEV (reference sequence). The CDR3 covers 15 residues. In DNA, the CDR3 is TGTGCCAGCAGTTTATCGCCAGGGGGGGCCTACGAGCAGTACTTC. This sequence encodes CASSLSPGGAYEQYF.

The genes are TRBV6-1 and TRBJ2-5, with 8 bases fitting TRBD2. The CDR3 loop spans 13 amino acids. In germline, CDR1 is MNHNS, CDR2 SASEGT. V was clipped by 8 bases and J by 5 bases; unmatched bases: 7. The CDR3: CASGPSGGETQYF. DNA of the CDR3: TGTGCCAGCGGTCCATCGGGGGGGGAGACCCAGTACTTC.

The chain links TRBV9 to TRBJ2-1; D perhaps matches TRBD1 (6 bases). The ends were cut back, 5 bases at V and 7 bases at J, with 7 bases in the middle. CDR1 is SGDLS, CDR2 YYNGEE, per germline. CDR3 length equals 11 residues. For the CDR3, the DNA is TGTGCCAGCAGGAGGGGGAATGAGCAGTTCTTC. This encodes CASRRGNEQFF. Based on the CDR3 plus reference TRBV9 and TRBJ2-1, the full variable domain is DSGVTQTPKHLITATGQRVTLRCSPRSGDLSVYWYQQSLDQGLQFLIQYYNGEERAKGNILERFSAQQFPDLHSELNLSSLELGDSALYFCASRRGNEQFFGPGTRLTVL.

V and J are TRBV7-9 and TRBJ2-1, with D possibly TRBD2 on 6 matching bases. Trimming stripped 1 base from V and 0 bases from J, with 16 bases between. Germline lookup yields CDR1 SEHNR and CDR2 FQNEAQ (reference sequence). The CDR3 covers 18 residues. Written as DNA, the CDR3 is TGTGCCAGCAGCTTAGTGAAGGGAGGTGGAGCCTCCTACAATGAGCAGTTCTTC. Encoded protein: CASSLVKGGGASYNEQFF. The variable domain in full, completed from reference TRBV7-9 and TRBJ2-1, reads DTGVSQNPRHKITKRGQNVTFRCDPISEHNRLYWYRQTLGQGPEFLTYFQNEAQLEKSRLLSDRFSAERPKGSFSTLEIQRTEQGDSAMYLCASSLVKGGGASYNEQFFGPGTRLTVL.